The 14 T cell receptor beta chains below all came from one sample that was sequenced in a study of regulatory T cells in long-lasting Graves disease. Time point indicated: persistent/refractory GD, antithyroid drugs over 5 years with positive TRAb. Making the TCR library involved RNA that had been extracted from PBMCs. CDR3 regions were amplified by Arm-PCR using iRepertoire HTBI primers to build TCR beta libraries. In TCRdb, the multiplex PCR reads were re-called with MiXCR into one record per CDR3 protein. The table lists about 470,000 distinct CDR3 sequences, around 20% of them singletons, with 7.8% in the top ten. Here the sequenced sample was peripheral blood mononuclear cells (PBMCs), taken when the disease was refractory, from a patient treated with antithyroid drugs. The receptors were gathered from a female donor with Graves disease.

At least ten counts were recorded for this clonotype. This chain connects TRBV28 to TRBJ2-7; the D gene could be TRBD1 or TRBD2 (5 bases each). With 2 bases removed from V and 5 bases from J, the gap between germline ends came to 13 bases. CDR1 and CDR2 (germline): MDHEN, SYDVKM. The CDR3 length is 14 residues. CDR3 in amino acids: CASSLTGPVDEQYF. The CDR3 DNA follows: TGTGCCAGCAGTTTAACGGGACCGGTGGACGAGCAGTACTTC.

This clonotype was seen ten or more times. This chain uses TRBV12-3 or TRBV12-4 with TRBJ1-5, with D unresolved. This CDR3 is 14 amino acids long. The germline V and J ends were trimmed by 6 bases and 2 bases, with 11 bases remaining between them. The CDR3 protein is CASSNTGRNQPQHF. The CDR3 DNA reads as TGTGCCAGCAGCAACACCGGGCGCAATCAGCCCCAGCATTTT.

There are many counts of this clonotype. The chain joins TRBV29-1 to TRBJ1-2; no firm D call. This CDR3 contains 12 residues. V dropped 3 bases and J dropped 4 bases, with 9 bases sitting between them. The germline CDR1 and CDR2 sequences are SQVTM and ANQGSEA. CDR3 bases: TGCAGCGTTGATAGGGCCGTCTATGGCTACACCTTC. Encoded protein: CSVDRAVYGYTF.

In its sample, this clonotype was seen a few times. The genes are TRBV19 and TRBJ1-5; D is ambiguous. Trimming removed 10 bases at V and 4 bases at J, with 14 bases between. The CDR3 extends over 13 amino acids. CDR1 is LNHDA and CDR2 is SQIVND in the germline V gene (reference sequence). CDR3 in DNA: TGTGCCACCATGGGAGGACGGAATCAGCCCCAGCATTTT. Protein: CATMGGRNQPQHF.

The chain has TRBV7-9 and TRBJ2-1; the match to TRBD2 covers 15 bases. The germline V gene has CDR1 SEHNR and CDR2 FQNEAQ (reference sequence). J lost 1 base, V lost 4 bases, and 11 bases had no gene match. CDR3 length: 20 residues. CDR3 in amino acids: CASSSQLGLAGGASYNEQFF. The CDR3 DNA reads TGTGCCAGCAGCTCCCAGCTCGGACTAGCGGGAGGGGCTTCCTACAATGAGCAGTTCTTC.

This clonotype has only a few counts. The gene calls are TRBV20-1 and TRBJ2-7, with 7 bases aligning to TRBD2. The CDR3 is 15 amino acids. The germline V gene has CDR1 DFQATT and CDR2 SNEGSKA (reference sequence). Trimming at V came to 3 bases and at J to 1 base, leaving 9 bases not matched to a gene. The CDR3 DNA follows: TGCAGTGCTAGGGGGTACCGGGAGGATTCCTACGAGCAGTACTTC. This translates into CSARGYREDSYEQYF.

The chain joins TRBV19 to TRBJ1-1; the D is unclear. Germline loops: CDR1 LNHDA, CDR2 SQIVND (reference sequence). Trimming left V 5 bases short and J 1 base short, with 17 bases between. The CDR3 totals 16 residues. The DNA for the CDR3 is TGTGCCAGTAGTTCCGATTCGGGGTTGGGGAACACTGAAGCTTTCTTT. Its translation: CASSSDSGLGNTEAFF.

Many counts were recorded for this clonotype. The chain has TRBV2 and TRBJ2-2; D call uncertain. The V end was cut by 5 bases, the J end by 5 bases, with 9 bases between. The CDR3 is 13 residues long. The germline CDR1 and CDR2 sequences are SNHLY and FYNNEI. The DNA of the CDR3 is TGTGCCAGCAGTTCCCTGGGGACCGGGGAGCTGTTTTTT. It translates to CASSSLGTGELFF.

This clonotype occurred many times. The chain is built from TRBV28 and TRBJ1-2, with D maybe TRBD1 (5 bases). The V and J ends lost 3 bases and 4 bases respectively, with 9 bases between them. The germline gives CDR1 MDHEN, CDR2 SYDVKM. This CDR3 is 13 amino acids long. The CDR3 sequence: CASSLRQGYGYTF. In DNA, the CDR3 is TGTGCCAGCAGTTTGAGGCAGGGCTATGGCTACACCTTC.

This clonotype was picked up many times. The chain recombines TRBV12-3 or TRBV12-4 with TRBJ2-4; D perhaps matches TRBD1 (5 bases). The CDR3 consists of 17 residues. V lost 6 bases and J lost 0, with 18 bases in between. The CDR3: CASRDRGHLIAKNIQYF. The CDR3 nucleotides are TGTGCCAGCAGAGACCGAGGACATCTAATAGCCAAAAACATTCAGTACTTC.

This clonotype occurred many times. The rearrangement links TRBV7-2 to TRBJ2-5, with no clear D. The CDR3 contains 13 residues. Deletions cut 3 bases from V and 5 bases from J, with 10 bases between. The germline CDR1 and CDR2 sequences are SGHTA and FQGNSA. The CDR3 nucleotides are TGTGCCAGCAGCTTCCAGGTACAGGAGACCCAGTACTTC. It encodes CASSFQVQETQYF.

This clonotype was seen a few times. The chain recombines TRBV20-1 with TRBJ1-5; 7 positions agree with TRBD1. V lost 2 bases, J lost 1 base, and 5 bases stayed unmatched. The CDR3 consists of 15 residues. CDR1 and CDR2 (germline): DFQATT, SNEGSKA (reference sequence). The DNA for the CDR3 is TGCAGTGCTAGAACCAGACAGGGCAGCAATCAGCCCCAGCATTTT. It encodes CSARTRQGSNQPQHF.

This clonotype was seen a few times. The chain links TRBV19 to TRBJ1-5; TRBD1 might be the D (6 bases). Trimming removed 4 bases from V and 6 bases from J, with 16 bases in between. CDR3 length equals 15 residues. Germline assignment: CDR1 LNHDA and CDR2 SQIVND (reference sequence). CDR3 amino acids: CASSTGANGGQPQHF. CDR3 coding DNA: TGTGCCAGTAGTACAGGGGCGAATGGTGGTCAGCCCCAGCATTTT. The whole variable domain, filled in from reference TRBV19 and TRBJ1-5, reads DGGITQSPKYLFRKEGQNVTLSCEQNLNHDAMYWYRQDPGQGLRLIYYSQIVNDFQKGDIAEGYSVSREKKESFPLTVTSAQKNPTAFYLCASSTGANGGQPQHFGDGTRLSIL.

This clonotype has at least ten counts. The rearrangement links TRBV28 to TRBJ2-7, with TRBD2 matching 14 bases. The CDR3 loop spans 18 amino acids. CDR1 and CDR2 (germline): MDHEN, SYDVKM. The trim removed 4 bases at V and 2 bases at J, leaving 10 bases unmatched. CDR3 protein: CASSSRTSGRSRTYEQYF. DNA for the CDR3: TGTGCCAGCAGTTCCCGGACTAGCGGGAGGAGCCGCACCTACGAGCAGTACTTC.